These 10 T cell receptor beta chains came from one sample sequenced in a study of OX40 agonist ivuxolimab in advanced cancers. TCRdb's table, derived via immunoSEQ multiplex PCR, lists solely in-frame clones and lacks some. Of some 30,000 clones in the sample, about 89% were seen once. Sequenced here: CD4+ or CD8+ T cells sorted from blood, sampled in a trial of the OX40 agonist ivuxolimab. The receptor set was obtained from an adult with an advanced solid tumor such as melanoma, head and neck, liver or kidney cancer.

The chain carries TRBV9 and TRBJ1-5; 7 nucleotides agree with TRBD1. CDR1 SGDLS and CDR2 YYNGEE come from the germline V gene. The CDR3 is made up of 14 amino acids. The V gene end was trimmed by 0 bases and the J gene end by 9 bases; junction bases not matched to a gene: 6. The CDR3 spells CASSVEGAGWPQHF. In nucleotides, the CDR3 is TGTGCCAGCAGCGTAGAGGGGGCTGGTTGGCCCCAGCATTTT. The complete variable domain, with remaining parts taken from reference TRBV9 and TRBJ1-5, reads DSGVTQTPKHLITATGQRVTLRCSPRSGDLSVYWYQQSLDQGLQFLIQYYNGEERAKGNILERFSAQQFPDLHSELNLSSLELGDSALYFCASSVEGAGWPQHFGDGTRLSIL.

CDR3 bases: TGTGCCAGCAGTTTCCAACAAACTCCGGAGAACCCCTACGAGCAGTACTTC. Its translation is CASSFQQTPENPYEQYF. This chain connects TRBV27 to TRBJ2-7; D not resolved. The V gene lost 3 bases and the J gene lost 2 bases, with 20 bases spanning the gap. CDR1 is MNHEY, CDR2 SMNVEV, per germline (reference sequence). CDR3 length: 17 amino acids.

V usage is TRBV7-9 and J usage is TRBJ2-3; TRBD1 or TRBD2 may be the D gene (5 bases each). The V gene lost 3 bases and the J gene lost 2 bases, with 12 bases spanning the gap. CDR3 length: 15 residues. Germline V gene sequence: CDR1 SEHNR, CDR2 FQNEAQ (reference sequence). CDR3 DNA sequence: TGTGCCAGCAGCTTCGTCGGGGCAAACACAGATACGCAGTATTTT. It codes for CASSFVGANTDTQYF.

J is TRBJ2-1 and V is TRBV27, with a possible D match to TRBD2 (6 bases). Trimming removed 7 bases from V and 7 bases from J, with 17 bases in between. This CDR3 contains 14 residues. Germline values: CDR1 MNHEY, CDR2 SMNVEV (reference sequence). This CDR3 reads CASTSVPATNEQFF. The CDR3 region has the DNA TGTGCCAGCACTAGCGTCCCAGCGACGAATGAGCAGTTCTTC.

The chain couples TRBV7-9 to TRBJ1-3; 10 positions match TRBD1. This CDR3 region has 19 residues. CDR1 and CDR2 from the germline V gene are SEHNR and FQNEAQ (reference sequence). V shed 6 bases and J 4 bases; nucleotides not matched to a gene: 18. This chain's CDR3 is CASSLTGTGAHVGGNTIYF. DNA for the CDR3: TGTGCCAGCAGTCTCACCGGGACAGGGGCCCACGTTGGCGGAAACACCATATATTTT.

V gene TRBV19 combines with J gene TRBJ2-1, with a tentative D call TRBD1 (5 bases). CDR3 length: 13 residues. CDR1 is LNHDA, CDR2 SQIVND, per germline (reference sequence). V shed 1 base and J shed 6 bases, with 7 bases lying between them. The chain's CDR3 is CASSIGQGNEQFF. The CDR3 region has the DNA TGTGCCAGTAGTATAGGGCAGGGCAATGAGCAGTTCTTC.

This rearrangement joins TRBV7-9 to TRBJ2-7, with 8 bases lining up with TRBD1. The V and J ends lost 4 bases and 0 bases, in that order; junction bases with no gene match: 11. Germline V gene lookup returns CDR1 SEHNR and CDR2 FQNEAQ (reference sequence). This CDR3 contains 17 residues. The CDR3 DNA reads TGTGCCAGCAGCTCCACTCCTCCGGACAGGGACTCCTACGAGCAGTACTTC. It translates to CASSSTPPDRDSYEQYF.

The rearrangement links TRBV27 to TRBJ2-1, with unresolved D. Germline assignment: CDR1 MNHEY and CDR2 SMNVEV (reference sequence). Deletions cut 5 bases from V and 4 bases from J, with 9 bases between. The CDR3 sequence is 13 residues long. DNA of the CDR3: TGTGCCAGCAGTCCTACCCAGTACAATGAGCAGTTCTTC. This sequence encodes CASSPTQYNEQFF.

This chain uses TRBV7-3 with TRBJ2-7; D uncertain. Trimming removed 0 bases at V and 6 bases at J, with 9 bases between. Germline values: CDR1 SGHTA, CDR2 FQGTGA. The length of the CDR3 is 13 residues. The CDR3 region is CASSLTLGSEQYF. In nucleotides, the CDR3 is TGTGCCAGCAGCTTAACCCTGGGGTCCGAGCAGTACTTC.

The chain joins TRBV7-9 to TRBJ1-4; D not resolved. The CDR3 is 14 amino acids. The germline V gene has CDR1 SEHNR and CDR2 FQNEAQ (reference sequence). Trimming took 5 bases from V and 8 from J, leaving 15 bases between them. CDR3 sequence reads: CASSPPAVGEKLFF. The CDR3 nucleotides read TGTGCCAGCAGCCCCCCGGCGGTCGGAGAAAAACTGTTTTTT.